This is a list of T cell receptor beta chains from one sample in a study of blood T cell repertoires in COVID-19. Assay used: immunoSEQ multiplex PCR; TCRdb lists only in-frame clones, some missing. Of 170,000 or so clones in the sample, roughly nine tenths are singletons; the top ten hold 6% to 7.5%. The sequencing input was PBMCs or T cells enriched from blood (not recorded which). These TCRs come from a woman in her forties or fifties who had recovered from COVID-19. Each CDR3 is given with its conserved first and last residue. A D gene is named only where the DNA matches it firmly. The size field is filled for only some rows; it gives once, few, many or a size class.

TRBJ2-3 | TRBD1 | TRBV5-1 | once | TGCGCCAGCTCCGACGACAGGGGGGCCCTTAAACCCGTCACAGATACGCAGTATTTT | CASSDDRGALKPVTDTQYF
TRBJ2-5 | TRBD1 | TRBV11-3 | NA | TGTGCCAGCAGCTTAGGAGGACAGGGCAAAGAGACCCAGTACTTC | CASSLGGQGKETQYF
TRBJ1-3 | NA | TRBV27 | NA | TGTGCCAGCAGTGCCCGGGGGTCTGGAAACACCATATATTTT | CASSARGSGNTIYF
TRBJ2-7 | NA | TRBV5-1 | NA | TGCGCCAGCAGCTTGGCGGCTAGCGACGGCGAGCAGTACTTC | CASSLAASDGEQYF
TRBJ1-5 | NA | TRBV19 | NA | TGTGCCAGTAGTTCCGACACCCCTCAGCCCCAGCATTTT | CASSSDTPQPQHF
TRBJ1-4 | TRBD1 | TRBV27 | NA | TGTGCCAGCAGTAAAGGACAGGTGGCGAACGAAAAACTGTTTTTT | CASSKGQVANEKLFF
TRBJ1-2 | NA | TRBV5-1 | NA | TGCGCCAGCAGCTTGGCAGGGAACTATGGCTACACCTTC | CASSLAGNYGYTF
TRBJ2-1 | TRBD2 | TRBV4-1 | once | TGCGCCAGCAGCCCCGGGACTAGCAGGTATGAGCAGTTCTTC | CASSPGTSRYEQFF
TRBJ1-2 | TRBD1 | TRBV28 | NA | TGTGCCAGCAGTAGCCCCGGGACAGGGGGCGTTAACTATGGCTACACCTTC | CASSSPGTGGVNYGYTF
TRBJ2-3 | NA | TRBV4-1 | NA | TGCGCCAGCAGCCAAGGGACTGGGTCTAGCACAGATACGCAGTATTTT | CASSQGTGSSTDTQYF
TRBJ2-7 | TRBD2 | TRBV5-1 | NA | TGCGCCAGCAGTCCTGGGACTAGCGGGAGAGAGTACTTC | CASSPGTSGREYF
TRBJ1-5 | NA | TRBV28 | NA | TGTGCCAGCAGTTTTTCGAGCAATCAGCCCCAGCATTTT | CASSFSSNQPQHF
TRBJ1-2 | NA | TRBV5-4 | NA | TGTGCCAGCAGCTTGGGGGCCGAGAACTATGGCTACACCTTC | CASSLGAENYGYTF
TRBJ1-1 | TRBD1 | TRBV6-5 | NA | TGTGCCAGCAGAACCCAGGGACAGGGGATCACTGAAGCTTTCTTT | CASRTQGQGITEAFF
TRBJ2-6 | NA | TRBV3-1/TRBV3-2 | NA | TGTGCCAGCAGCCAGCAGTTCTCTGGGGCCAACGTCCTGACTTTC | CASSQQFSGANVLTF
TRBJ2-1 | TRBD2 | TRBV12-5 | NA | TGTGCTAGTGCTACTTTCCCGGGAGGACCGGAAAATGAGCAGTTCTTC | CASATFPGGPENEQFF
TRBJ2-7 | TRBD1 | TRBV6-1 | NA | TGTGCCAGCAGTGAAGTTTACAGGGGGCGCTCCTACGAGCAGTACTTC | CASSEVYRGRSYEQYF
TRBJ1-5 | TRBD1 | TRBV6-5 | NA | TGTGCCAGCAGCGCGGGAGGGGGCGGCAATCAGCCCCAGCATTTT | CASSAGGGGNQPQHF
TRBJ2-3 | NA | TRBV11-3 | NA | TGTGCCAGCACCACAGGGTTGGGCACAGATACGCAGTATTTT | CASTTGLGTDTQYF
TRBJ1-2 | TRBD1 | TRBV15 | NA | TGTGCCACCAGCAGGATCGAGGACAGGGGGAAAGGCTACACCTTC | CATSRIEDRGKGYTF
TRBJ1-4 | TRBD1 | TRBV19 | once | TGTGCCAGTAGTATGACGGGACAGGGGTGGTCTAATGAAAAACTGTTTTTT | CASSMTGQGWSNEKLFF
TRBJ2-3 | NA | TRBV7-7 | NA | TGTGCTAGCAGCTTAGAGTACAGCCCAGGCACAGATACGCAGTATTTT | CASSLEYSPGTDTQYF
TRBJ1-1 | TRBD1 | TRBV6-5 | NA | TGTGCCAGCAGCAAACAATCCCAGGGGGCTCAAGCTTTCTTT | CASSKQSQGAQAFF
TRBJ2-1 | NA | TRBV5-1 | once | TGCGCCAGCAGCTCCATTAGCCGGGTCTGGAACAATGAGCAGTTCTTC | CASSSISRVWNNEQFF
TRBJ2-7 | NA | TRBV7-2 | NA | TGTGCCAGCAGCTTCTCTTTTCGTTACGAGCAGTACTTC | CASSFSFRYEQYF
TRBJ2-7 | TRBD1 | TRBV18 | NA | TGTGCCAGCTCCCCGGGACAGGGGACAACCTACGAGCAGTACTTC | CASSPGQGTTYEQYF